Each of the 5 T cell receptor beta chains below was sequenced from the same sample in a study of OX40 agonist ivuxolimab in advanced cancers. TCRdb's table, derived via immunoSEQ multiplex PCR, lists solely in-frame clones and lacks some. The sample lists 30,000 to 40,000 clones, more than 70% occurring once. Material: CD4+ or CD8+ T cells sorted from blood, obtained in a trial of the OX40 agonist ivuxolimab. Receptors originate from an adult with an advanced solid tumor such as melanoma, head and neck, liver or kidney cancer.

A word on this clone: Within the sample, other DNA sequences also encode this same CDR3. V usage is TRBV10-1 and J usage is TRBJ2-2; 8 nucleotides align to TRBD1. J gave up 0 bases and V 6 bases, and 6 bases lay outside the gene matches. The CDR3 is 16 amino acids. The germline V gene encodes CDR1 WNHNN and CDR2 SYGVQD (reference sequence). This CDR3 reads CASSGRQGSNTGELFF. CDR3 in DNA: TGCGCCAGCAGCGGAAGACAGGGGTCGAACACCGGGGAGCTGTTTTTT.

V gene TRBV18 combines with J gene TRBJ1-2, with D perhaps TRBD1 (6 bases). Germline V gene lookup returns CDR1 KGHSH and CDR2 LQKENI. The CDR3 totals 15 residues. With 3 bases removed from V and 3 bases from J, the gap between germline ends came to 14 bases. The CDR3 nucleotides are TGTGCCAGCTCACCCTCTGGACAGATAGACTATGGCTACACCTTC. Its protein is CASSPSGQIDYGYTF.

This clone was observed a few times. V usage is TRBV28 and J usage is TRBJ1-5; no clear D gene. CDR3 length: 12 residues. The germline V gene has CDR1 MDHEN and CDR2 SYDVKM. Trimming left V 4 bases short and J 8 bases short, with 9 bases between. The CDR3 spells CASSSPLKPQHF. The CDR3 DNA is TGTGCCAGCAGTTCTCCGTTGAAGCCCCAGCATTTT.

This clone was seen just once. The chain joins TRBV10-1 to TRBJ2-7, with D possibly matching TRBD1 (6 bases). The V gene's germline CDR1 is WNHNN and CDR2 SYGVQD (reference sequence). Trimming pared 2 bases from V and 2 bases from J, leaving 7 bases between. This CDR3 has 13 residues. CDR3 bases: TGCGCCAGCAGTGAGGGGACAACCTACGAGCAGTACTTC. This translates into CASSEGTTYEQYF.

The rearrangement uses TRBV4-2 and TRBJ2-7; the match to TRBD2 covers 7 bases. The CDR3 length is 17 residues. J lost 0 bases, V lost 4 bases, and 12 bases had no gene match. Germline V lookup: CDR1 LGHNA, CDR2 YNFKEQ. The CDR3 bases are TGTGCCAGCAGCCCCCCAACCCCGACTAGCAGCTCCTACGAGCAGTACTTC. It encodes CASSPPTPTSSSYEQYF.